This TCR beta chain was identified during a study of shared clonotypes between healthy human individuals. With V trimmed by 2 bases and J by 5 bases, 13 bases remained unmatched. Germline assignment: CDR1 KGHSH and CDR2 LQKENI. CDR3 length: 19 amino acids. The data were produced by immunoSEQ multiplex PCR, yet TCRdb's version contains in-frame clones alone and is incomplete. This sample yields 950,000 to 1,200,000 clones, of which approximately 75% are seen a single time; approximately 0.9% belongs to the top ten. The chain links TRBV18 to TRBJ2-2; TRBD1 matches at 11 bases. Sequenced: memory CD4+ T cells from PBMCs. As to subset: CD45RA-negative fraction. The clonotype comes from a man aged 18-30 years in good health. Some clones in this sample may be carry-over from other donors' samples. The CDR3: CASSPGRGQGATRTGELFF. CDR3 DNA: TGTGCCAGCTCACCAGGTCGAGGACAGGGGGCCACGAGGACCGGGGAGCTGTTTTTT.